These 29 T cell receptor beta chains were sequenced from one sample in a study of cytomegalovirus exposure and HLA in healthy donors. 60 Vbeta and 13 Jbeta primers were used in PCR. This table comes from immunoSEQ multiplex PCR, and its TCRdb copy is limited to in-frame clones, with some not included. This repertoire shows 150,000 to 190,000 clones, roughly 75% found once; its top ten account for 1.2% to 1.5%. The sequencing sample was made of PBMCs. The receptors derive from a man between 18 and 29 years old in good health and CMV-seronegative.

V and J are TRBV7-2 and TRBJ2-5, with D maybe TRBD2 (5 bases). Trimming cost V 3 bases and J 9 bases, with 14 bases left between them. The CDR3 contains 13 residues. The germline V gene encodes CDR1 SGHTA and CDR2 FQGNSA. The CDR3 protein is CASSFNSQRAQYF. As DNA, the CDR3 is TGTGCCAGCAGCTTTAACTCCCAGAGGGCCCAGTACTTC.

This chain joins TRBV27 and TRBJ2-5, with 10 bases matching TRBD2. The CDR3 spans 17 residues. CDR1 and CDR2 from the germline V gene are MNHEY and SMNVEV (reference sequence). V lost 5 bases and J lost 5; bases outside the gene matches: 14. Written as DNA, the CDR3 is TGTGCCAGCAGTAGGAGAAGCGAGGGGACTAGCGATGAGACCCAGTACTTC. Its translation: CASSRRSEGTSDETQYF.

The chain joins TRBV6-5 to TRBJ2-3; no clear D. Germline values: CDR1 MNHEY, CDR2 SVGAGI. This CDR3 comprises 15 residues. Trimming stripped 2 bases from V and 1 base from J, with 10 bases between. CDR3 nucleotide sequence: TGTGCCAGCAGTTACCGTACTCTGGGCACAGATACGCAGTATTTT. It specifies CASSYRTLGTDTQYF.

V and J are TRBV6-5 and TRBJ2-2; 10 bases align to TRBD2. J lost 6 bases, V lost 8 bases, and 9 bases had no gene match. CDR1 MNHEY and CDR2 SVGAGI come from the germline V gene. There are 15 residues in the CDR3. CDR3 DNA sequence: TGTGCCAGCCGCGGCCCACTAGCGGGACCCGGGGAGCTGTTTTTT. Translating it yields CASRGPLAGPGELFF.

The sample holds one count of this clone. The CDR3 DNA reads as TGTGCCAGCAGCGTAGACTCTGCCTCCTACGAGCAGTACTTC. Translating gives CASSVDSASYEQYF. The V gene is TRBV9, the J gene TRBJ2-5; D gene unclear. The J call is in doubt because the DNA end fits TRBJ2-7 better. The CDR3 loop spans 14 amino acids. Germline V gene sequence: CDR1 SGDLS, CDR2 YYNGEE.

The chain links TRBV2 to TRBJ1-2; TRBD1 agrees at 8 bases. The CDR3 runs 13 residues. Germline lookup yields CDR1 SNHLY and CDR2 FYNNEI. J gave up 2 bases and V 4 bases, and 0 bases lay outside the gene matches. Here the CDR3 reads CASSGTGNYGYTF. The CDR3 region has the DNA TGTGCCAGCAGTGGGACAGGGAACTATGGCTACACCTTC.

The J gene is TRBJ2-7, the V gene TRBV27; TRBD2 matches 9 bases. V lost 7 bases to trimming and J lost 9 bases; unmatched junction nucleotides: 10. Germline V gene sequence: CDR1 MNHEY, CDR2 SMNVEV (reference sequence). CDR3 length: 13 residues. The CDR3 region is CASTGTSPSWQYF. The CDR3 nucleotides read TGTGCCAGCACCGGGACTAGCCCATCATGGCAGTACTTC.

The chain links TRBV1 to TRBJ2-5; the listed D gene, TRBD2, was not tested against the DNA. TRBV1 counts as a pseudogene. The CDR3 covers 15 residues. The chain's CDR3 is CTSSQDSDYQETQYF. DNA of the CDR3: TGCACCAGCAGCCAAGATTCCGACTACCAAGAGACCCAGTACTTC.

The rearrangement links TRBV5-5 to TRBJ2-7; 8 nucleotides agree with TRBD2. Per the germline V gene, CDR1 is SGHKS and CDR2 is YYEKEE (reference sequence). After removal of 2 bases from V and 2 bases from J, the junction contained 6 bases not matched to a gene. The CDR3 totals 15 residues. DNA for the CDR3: TGTGCCAGCAGCTTTAGTTCGGGACTAGCCTACGAGCAGTACTTC. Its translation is CASSFSSGLAYEQYF.

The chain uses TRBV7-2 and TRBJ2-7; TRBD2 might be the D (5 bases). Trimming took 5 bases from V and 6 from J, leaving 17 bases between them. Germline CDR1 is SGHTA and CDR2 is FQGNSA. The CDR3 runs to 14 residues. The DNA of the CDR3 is TGTGCCAGCAGCCCGACCCCCGGGGTTTCCGAGCAGTACTTC. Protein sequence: CASSPTPGVSEQYF. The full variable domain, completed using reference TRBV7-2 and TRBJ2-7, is GAGVSQSPSNKVTEKGKDVELRCDPISGHTALYWYRQSLGQGLEFLIYFQGNSAPDKSGLPSDRFSAERTGGSVSTLTIQRTQQEDSAVYLCASSPTPGVSEQYFGPGTRLTVT.

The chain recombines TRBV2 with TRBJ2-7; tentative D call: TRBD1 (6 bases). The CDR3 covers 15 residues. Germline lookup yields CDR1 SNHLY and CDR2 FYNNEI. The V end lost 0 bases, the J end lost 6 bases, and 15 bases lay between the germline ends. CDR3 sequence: CASSEAPDSSGEQYF. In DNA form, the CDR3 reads TGTGCCAGCAGTGAAGCCCCGGACAGTTCCGGCGAGCAGTACTTC.

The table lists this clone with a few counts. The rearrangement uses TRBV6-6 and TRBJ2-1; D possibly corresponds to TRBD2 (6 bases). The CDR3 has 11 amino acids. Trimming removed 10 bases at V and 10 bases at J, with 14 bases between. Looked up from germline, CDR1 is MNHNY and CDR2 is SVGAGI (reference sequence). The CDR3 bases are TGTGCCACCGGGCGGGCGGGAGAGCAGTTCTTC. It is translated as CATGRAGEQFF.

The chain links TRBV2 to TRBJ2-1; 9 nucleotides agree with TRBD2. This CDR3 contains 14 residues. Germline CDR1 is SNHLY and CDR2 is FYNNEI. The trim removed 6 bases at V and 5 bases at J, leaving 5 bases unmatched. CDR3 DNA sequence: TGTGCCAGCAGGAGGCCTAGCGGGAACAATGAGCAGTTCTTC. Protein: CASRRPSGNNEQFF.

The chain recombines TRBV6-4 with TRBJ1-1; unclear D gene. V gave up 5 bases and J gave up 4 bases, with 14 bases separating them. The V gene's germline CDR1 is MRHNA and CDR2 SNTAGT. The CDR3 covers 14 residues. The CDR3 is CASSPDREVTEAFF. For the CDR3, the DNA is TGTGCCAGCAGTCCCGACCGGGAGGTCACTGAAGCTTTCTTT.

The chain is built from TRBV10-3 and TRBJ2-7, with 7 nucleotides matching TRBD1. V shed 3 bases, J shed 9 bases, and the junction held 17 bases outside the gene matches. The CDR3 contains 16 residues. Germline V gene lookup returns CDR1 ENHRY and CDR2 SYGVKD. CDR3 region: CAISDPGAKGADGQYF. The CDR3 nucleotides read TGTGCCATCAGTGATCCAGGGGCAAAGGGGGCCGACGGGCAGTACTTC.

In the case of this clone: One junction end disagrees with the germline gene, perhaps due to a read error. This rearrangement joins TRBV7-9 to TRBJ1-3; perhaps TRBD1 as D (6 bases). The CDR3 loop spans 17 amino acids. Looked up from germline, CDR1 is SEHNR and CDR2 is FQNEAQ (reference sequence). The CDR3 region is CSSSLGSGGLSGNTIYF. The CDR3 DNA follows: TGTTCCAGCAGCTTGGGCAGTGGGGGCCTCTCTGGAAACACCATATATTTT.

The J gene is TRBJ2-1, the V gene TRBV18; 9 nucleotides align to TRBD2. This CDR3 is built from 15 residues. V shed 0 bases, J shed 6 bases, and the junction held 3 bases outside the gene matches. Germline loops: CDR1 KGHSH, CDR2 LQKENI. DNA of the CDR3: TGTGCCAGCTCACCACCGGGACTAGCCTCCAATGAGCAGTTCTTC. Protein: CASSPPGLASNEQFF.

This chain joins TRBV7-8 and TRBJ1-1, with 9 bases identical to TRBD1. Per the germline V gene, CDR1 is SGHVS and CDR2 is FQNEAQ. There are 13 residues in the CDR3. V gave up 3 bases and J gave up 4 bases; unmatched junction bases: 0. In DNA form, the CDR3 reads TGTGCCAGCAGCTTGGACAGGGGCACTGAAGCTTTCTTT. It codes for CASSLDRGTEAFF.

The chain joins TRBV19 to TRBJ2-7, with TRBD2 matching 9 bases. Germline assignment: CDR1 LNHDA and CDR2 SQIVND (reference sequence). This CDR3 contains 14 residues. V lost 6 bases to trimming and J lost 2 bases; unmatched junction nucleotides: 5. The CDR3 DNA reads TGTGCCAGTAGCAGACTAGCGGAACCCTACGAGCAGTACTTC. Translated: CASSRLAEPYEQYF.

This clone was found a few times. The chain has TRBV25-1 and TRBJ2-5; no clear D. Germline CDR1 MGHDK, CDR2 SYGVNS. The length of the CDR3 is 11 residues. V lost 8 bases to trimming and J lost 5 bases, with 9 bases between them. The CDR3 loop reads CASSIGETQYF. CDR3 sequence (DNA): TGTGCCAGCTCCATCGGGGAGACCCAGTACTTC. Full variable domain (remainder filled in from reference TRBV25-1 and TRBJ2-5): EADIYQTPRYLVIGTGKKITLECSQTMGHDKMYWYQQDPGMELHLIHYSYGVNSTEKGDLSSESTVSRIRTEHFPLTLESARPSHTSQYLCASSIGETQYFGPGTRLLVL.

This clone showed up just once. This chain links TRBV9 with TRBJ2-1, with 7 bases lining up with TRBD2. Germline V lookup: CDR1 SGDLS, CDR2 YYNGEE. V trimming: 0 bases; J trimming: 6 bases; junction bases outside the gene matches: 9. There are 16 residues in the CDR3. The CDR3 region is CASSVVGSGAFNEQFF. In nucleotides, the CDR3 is TGTGCCAGCAGCGTAGTGGGAAGCGGGGCCTTCAATGAGCAGTTCTTC.

The CDR3 here is CASSVADQETQYF. DNA of the CDR3: TGTGCCAGCAGCGTAGCCGACCAAGAGACCCAGTACTTC. The rearrangement links TRBV9 to TRBJ2-5, with D unclear. The CDR3 sequence is 13 residues long. Germline V gives CDR1 SGDLS, CDR2 YYNGEE. The ends were cut back, 0 bases at V and 0 bases at J, with 3 bases in the middle.

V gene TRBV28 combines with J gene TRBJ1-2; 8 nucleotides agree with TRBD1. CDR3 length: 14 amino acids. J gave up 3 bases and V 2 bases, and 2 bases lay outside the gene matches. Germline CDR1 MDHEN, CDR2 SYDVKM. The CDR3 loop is CASSLPQGDYGYTF. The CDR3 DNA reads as TGTGCCAGCAGTTTACCACAGGGGGACTATGGCTACACCTTC.

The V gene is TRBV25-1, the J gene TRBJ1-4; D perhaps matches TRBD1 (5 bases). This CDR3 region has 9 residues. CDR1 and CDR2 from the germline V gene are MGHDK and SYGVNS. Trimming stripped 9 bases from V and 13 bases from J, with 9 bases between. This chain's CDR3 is CARDIRLFF. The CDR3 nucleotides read TGTGCCAGGGACATTAGACTGTTTTTT.

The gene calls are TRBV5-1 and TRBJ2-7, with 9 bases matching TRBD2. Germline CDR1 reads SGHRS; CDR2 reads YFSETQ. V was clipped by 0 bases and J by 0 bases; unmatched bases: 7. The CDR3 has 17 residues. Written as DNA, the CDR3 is TGCGCCAGCAGCTTGGCTCTAGCGGGAACGAGCTCCTACGAGCAGTACTTC. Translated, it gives CASSLALAGTSSYEQYF.

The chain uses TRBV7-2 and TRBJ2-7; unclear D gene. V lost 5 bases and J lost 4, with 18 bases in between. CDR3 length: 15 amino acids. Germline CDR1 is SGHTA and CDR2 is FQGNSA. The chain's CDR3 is CASSDSVIVEYEQYF. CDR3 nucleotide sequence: TGTGCCAGCAGCGACTCCGTCATTGTTGAGTACGAGCAGTACTTC.

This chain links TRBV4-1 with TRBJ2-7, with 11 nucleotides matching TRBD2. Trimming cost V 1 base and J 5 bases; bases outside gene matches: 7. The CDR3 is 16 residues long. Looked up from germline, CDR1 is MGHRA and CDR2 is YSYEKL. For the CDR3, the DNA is TGCGCCAGCAGCCAAGTAGCGGGAGGGTTCAGCCACGAGCAGTACTTC. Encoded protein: CASSQVAGGFSHEQYF.

The CDR3 region is CASSTSVDTGELFF. Here the CDR3 DNA reads TGTGCCAGCAGTACTAGCGTGGACACCGGGGAGCTGTTTTTT. The genes are TRBV6-4 and TRBJ2-2; TRBD2 matches at 7 bases. The CDR3 covers 14 residues. The V gene end was trimmed by 5 bases and the J gene end by 3 bases; junction bases not matched to a gene: 3. Germline V CDR1 and CDR2: MRHNA, SNTAGT.

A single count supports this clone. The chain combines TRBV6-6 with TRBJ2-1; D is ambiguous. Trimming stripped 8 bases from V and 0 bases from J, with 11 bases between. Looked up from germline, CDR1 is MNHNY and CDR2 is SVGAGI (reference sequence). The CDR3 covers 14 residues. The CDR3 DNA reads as TGTGCCAGCTCAAGACTGAGCTCCTACAATGAGCAGTTCTTC. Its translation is CASSRLSSYNEQFF.